This T cell receptor beta chain emerged from a study of shared clonotypes between healthy human individuals. Points from the study as a whole: Naive subsets usually exceeded memory subsets in estimated richness. Measured sharing among donors was expected to vary with sequencing depth. Clonotypes which were not shared had lower generation probabilities than clonotypes that all four donors shared.

The input for sorted-subset replicate PCRs was about 210 ng DNA, approximately 30,000 T cell genomes. The protocol was immunoSEQ multiplex PCR, while the TCRdb copy is restricted to in-frame clones and leaves out a portion. The repertoire has roughly 2 million clones, under 97% of them found once; the top ten carry around 0.13%. The CDR3 spans 13 residues. CDR1 MRHNA and CDR2 SNTAGT come from the germline V gene. V lost 5 bases and J lost 12; bases outside the gene matches: 11. On this clone: The antigen is unknown.

Sequencing was performed on naive CD4+ T cells sorted from blood. Documented subset: CD45RA+ positively selected. The J gene is TRBJ2-7, the V gene TRBV6-4; 9 bases align to TRBD1. The receptor comes from a man aged 18 to 29 in good health. CDR3 sequence (DNA): TGTGCCAGCAGTCCCGGGACAGGGAGGGTACTGTACTTC. Translated: CASSPGTGRVLYF.